This T cell receptor beta chain stems from a study of blood T cell repertoires in COVID-19. Study overall: Specimens from acute and convalescent COVID-19 originated in the United States, Italy and Spain. Sample material is recorded as cDNA or gDNA derived from T cells, B-cell-depleted T cells, or PBMCs.

Unmatched junction bases numbered 8, after V lost 6 bases and J lost 3 bases. Germline V gene data show CDR1 as SNHLY and CDR2 as FYNNEI. The CDR3 has 15 residues. Original data processing: Nucleated cell counts were estimated from reference gene primer amplification. Repertoires were generated with immunoSEQ multiplex PCR, while TCRdb's copy carries only in-frame clones and drops some. V, J and clone size were drawn from that table, and D and trimming were deduced from the DNA. The sample includes over 75,000 clones, about 80% of them seen just once. This sequence originates from a man aged 65 to 79 with acute or convalescent COVID-19. Material for sequencing was peripheral blood. The V gene is TRBV2, the J gene TRBJ2-1; 7 bases agree with TRBD2. Written as DNA, the CDR3 is TGTGCCAGCAGGGCGACTAGCTCCAACTACAATGAGCAGTTCTTC. This translates into CASRATSSNYNEQFF.